These T cell receptor beta chains were read from a single sample in a study of blood T cells in healthy people across ages. TCRdb redid the calling of the 5' RACE reads with MiXCR, one entry per CDR3 protein. The sample carries approximately 830,000 distinct CDR3 sequences, approximately 65% recorded once. The sample was blood. Source of these receptors: a man aged 25 to 40 in good health. Each CDR3 is given with its conserved first and last residue. Fields, in order: D gene, clone size, J gene, V gene, CDR3 protein, CDR3 DNA. D genes are given only for firm matches. The size field is filled for only some rows; it gives once, few, many or a size class.

d_gene: .; abundance: .; j_gene: TRBJ2-4; v_gene: TRBV12-3/TRBV12-4; CDR3aa: CASSFGNRIAKNIQYF; CDR3nt: TGTGCCAGCAGTTTTGGTAACAGGATAGCCAAAAACATTCAGTACTTC
d_gene: TRBD1; abundance: few; j_gene: TRBJ2-5; v_gene: TRBV15; CDR3aa: CATSRERQGSGETQYF; CDR3nt: TGTGCCACCAGCAGAGAGCGACAGGGATCTGGGGAGACCCAGTACTTC
d_gene: .; abundance: .; j_gene: TRBJ1-4; v_gene: TRBV27; CDR3aa: CASNLRTRGNEKLFF; CDR3nt: TGTGCCAGCAACTTGAGAACCCGGGGTAATGAAAAACTGTTTTTT
d_gene: .; abundance: .; j_gene: TRBJ1-1; v_gene: TRBV9; CDR3aa: CASSVDDTEAFF; CDR3nt: TGTGCCAGCAGCGTGGATGACACTGAAGCTTTCTTT
d_gene: .; abundance: .; j_gene: TRBJ2-1; v_gene: TRBV9; CDR3aa: CASSVLIAYNEQFF; CDR3nt: TGTGCCAGCAGCGTCTTGATAGCCTACAATGAGCAGTTCTTC
d_gene: .; abundance: many; j_gene: TRBJ2-1; v_gene: TRBV4-2; CDR3aa: CASSQEYNEQFF; CDR3nt: TGTGCCAGCAGCCAAGAGTACAATGAGCAGTTCTTC
d_gene: .; abundance: few; j_gene: TRBJ1-2; v_gene: TRBV29-1; CDR3aa: CSVEGRPNPYGCTF; CDR3nt: TGCAGCGTTGAAGGGCGCCCCAACCCTTATGGCTGCACCTTC
d_gene: TRBD2; abundance: .; j_gene: TRBJ2-3; v_gene: TRBV6-2/TRBV6-3; CDR3aa: CASSRGGASTDTQYF; CDR3nt: TGTGCCAGCAGCCGCGGGGGAGCTAGCACAGATACGCAGTATTTT
d_gene: .; abundance: .; j_gene: TRBJ1-2; v_gene: TRBV6-2/TRBV6-3; CDR3aa: CASSPGPGRPGYTF; CDR3nt: TGTGCCAGCAGTCCAGGGCCCGGAAGGCCTGGCTACACCTTC
d_gene: TRBD1; abundance: .; j_gene: TRBJ2-1; v_gene: TRBV20-1; CDR3aa: CSAGPGQGRNEQFF; CDR3nt: TGCAGTGCTGGGCCGGGACAGGGAAGAAATGAGCAGTTCTTC
d_gene: .; abundance: .; j_gene: TRBJ2-2; v_gene: TRBV7-6; CDR3aa: CASAQGTGELFF; CDR3nt: TGTGCCAGTGCCCAGGGCACCGGGGAGCTGTTTTTT
d_gene: .; abundance: .; j_gene: TRBJ1-2; v_gene: TRBV6-5; CDR3aa: CASKLRQTGDGYTF; CDR3nt: TGTGCCAGCAAACTTCGTCAGACGGGGGATGGCTACACCTTC
d_gene: .; abundance: .; j_gene: TRBJ1-4; v_gene: TRBV7-8; CDR3aa: CASSETVFNEKLFF; CDR3nt: TGTGCCAGCAGCGAGACCGTATTTAATGAAAAACTGTTTTTT
d_gene: .; abundance: .; j_gene: TRBJ2-4; v_gene: TRBV20-1; CDR3aa: CRVAQGGIQYF; CDR3nt: TGCAGGGTTGCGCAAGGGGGCATTCAGTACTTC
d_gene: .; abundance: once; j_gene: TRBJ2-2; v_gene: TRBV28; CDR3aa: CASSRGLSNTGELFF; CDR3nt: TGTGCCAGCAGCCGGGGACTGTCGAACACCGGGGAGCTGTTTTTT
d_gene: .; abundance: once; j_gene: TRBJ1-1; v_gene: TRBV20-1; CDR3aa: CSAREGMEAFF; CDR3nt: TGCAGTGCTAGAGAGGGCATGGAAGCTTTCTTT
d_gene: .; abundance: .; j_gene: TRBJ2-1; v_gene: TRBV13; CDR3aa: CASSPWGRGNYNEQFF; CDR3nt: TGTGCCAGCAGCCCCTGGGGGCGGGGGAATTACAATGAGCAGTTCTTC
d_gene: .; abundance: few; j_gene: TRBJ2-1; v_gene: TRBV29-1; CDR3aa: CSVEQVSYNEQFF; CDR3nt: TGCAGCGTTGAACAAGTCTCCTACAATGAGCAGTTCTTC
d_gene: TRBD2; abundance: .; j_gene: TRBJ2-5; v_gene: TRBV20-1; CDR3aa: CSATFSGTKETQYF; CDR3nt: TGCAGTGCCACATTCTCCGGGACTAAAGAGACCCAGTACTTC
d_gene: .; abundance: once; j_gene: TRBJ2-7; v_gene: TRBV12-3/TRBV12-4; CDR3aa: CASRGPPRYEQYF; CDR3nt: TGTGCCAGCAGGGGGCCTCCTCGGTATGAGCAGTACTTC
d_gene: TRBD2; abundance: few; j_gene: TRBJ2-1; v_gene: TRBV9; CDR3aa: CASSVAGTSGDNEQFF; CDR3nt: TGTGCCAGCAGCGTAGCTGGGACTAGCGGGGACAATGAGCAGTTCTTC
d_gene: TRBD2; abundance: .; j_gene: TRBJ2-3; v_gene: TRBV12-3/TRBV12-4; CDR3aa: CASSLAPSGNTDTQYF; CDR3nt: TGTGCCAGCAGTTTGGCGCCTAGCGGGAATACAGATACGCAGTATTTT
d_gene: .; abundance: .; j_gene: TRBJ2-7; v_gene: TRBV4-3; CDR3aa: CASSQDRKSRGSSYEQYF; CDR3nt: TGCGCCAGCAGCCAAGATCGGAAATCTCGGGGGAGCTCCTACGAGCAGTACTTC
d_gene: TRBD1; abundance: .; j_gene: TRBJ2-7; v_gene: TRBV14; CDR3aa: CASSQGYQGAYEQYF; CDR3nt: TGTGCCAGCAGCCAAGGGTATCAGGGGGCCTACGAGCAGTACTTC
d_gene: .; abundance: .; j_gene: TRBJ1-2; v_gene: TRBV3-1; CDR3aa: CASSLRETDRGYTF; CDR3nt: TGTGCCAGCAGCTTACGGGAGACCGACCGTGGCTACACCTTC
d_gene: .; abundance: few; j_gene: TRBJ2-6; v_gene: TRBV4-3; CDR3aa: CASSQDLGAISSGANVLTF; CDR3nt: TGCGCCAGCAGCCAAGATCTAGGGGCGATAAGCTCTGGGGCCAACGTCTTGACTTTC
d_gene: .; abundance: few; j_gene: TRBJ2-7; v_gene: TRBV27; CDR3aa: CASSLLRGRYEQYF; CDR3nt: TGTGCCAGCAGTTTACTAAGGGGAAGGTACGAGCAGTACTTC
d_gene: TRBD2; abundance: .; j_gene: TRBJ2-1; v_gene: TRBV12-3/TRBV12-4; CDR3aa: CAGTPRAGAYNEQFF; CDR3nt: TGTGCCGGCACCCCACGGGCGGGGGCCTACAATGAGCAGTTCTTC
d_gene: .; abundance: .; j_gene: TRBJ2-7; v_gene: TRBV27; CDR3aa: CASSWKRDSPYEQYF; CDR3nt: TGTGCCAGCAGTTGGAAACGAGACAGCCCCTACGAGCAGTACTTC
d_gene: .; abundance: .; j_gene: TRBJ1-2; v_gene: TRBV4-3; CDR3aa: CASSQELVGWKGCTF; CDR3nt: TGCGCCAGCAGCCAAGAATTGGTCGGGTGGAAGGGCTGCACCTTC
d_gene: .; abundance: .; j_gene: TRBJ1-1; v_gene: TRBV20-1; CDR3aa: CSARVQSNTEAFF; CDR3nt: TGCAGTGCTAGAGTCCAAAGTAACACTGAAGCTTTCTTT
d_gene: TRBD2; abundance: .; j_gene: TRBJ2-1; v_gene: TRBV6-5; CDR3aa: CASNPTGLANEQFF; CDR3nt: TGTGCCAGCAATCCGACGGGACTAGCTAATGAGCAGTTCTTC
d_gene: TRBD1; abundance: once; j_gene: TRBJ2-7; v_gene: TRBV28; CDR3aa: CASSSYRGRNYEQYF; CDR3nt: TGTGCCAGCAGTAGTTACAGGGGGCGCAACTACGAGCAGTACTTC
d_gene: TRBD2; abundance: .; j_gene: TRBJ2-3; v_gene: TRBV20-1; CDR3aa: CSARDQTSGGDTQYF; CDR3nt: TGCAGTGCTAGAGATCAGACTAGCGGGGGTGATACGCAGTATTTT
d_gene: .; abundance: few; j_gene: TRBJ1-4; v_gene: TRBV20-1; CDR3aa: CSARVQNEKLFF; CDR3nt: TGCAGTGCTAGAGTGCAGAATGAAAAACTGTTTTTT
d_gene: .; abundance: .; j_gene: TRBJ1-2; v_gene: TRBV5-1; CDR3aa: CASSSNRVGGYGYTF; CDR3nt: TGCGCCAGCAGCTCCAACAGAGTAGGAGGGTATGGCTACACCTTC
d_gene: .; abundance: .; j_gene: TRBJ1-2; v_gene: TRBV20-1; CDR3aa: CSAKTGGLYGYTF; CDR3nt: TGCAGTGCTAAGACAGGAGGTTTATATGGCTACACCTTC
d_gene: .; abundance: .; j_gene: TRBJ2-4; v_gene: TRBV29-1; CDR3aa: CSVDPGQNIQYF; CDR3nt: TGCAGCGTTGACCCAGGCCAAAACATTCAGTACTTC